The rows below give T cell receptor beta chains drawn from one sample of a study of graft-versus-host responses after intestinal transplantation. No cognate antigen is known for these TCRs. Assay used: immunoSEQ multiplex PCR; TCRdb lists only in-frame clones, some missing. The data contain fewer than 65,000 clones, roughly 90% of them seen just once; the ten biggest clones take up 0.55% to 0.65%. Here the sequenced sample was unstimulated CD4+ T cells sorted from spleen or lymph node cells, taken before transplant. The receptors come from a human donor who was the organ donor for an intestinal transplant. The conserved cysteine and the conserved F or W are not part of the CDR3 here. Part of the rows lack a size; the others show once, few, many or a class for expanded clones.

j_call clone_size v_call cdr3_aa
TRBJ2-7 . TRBV18 ASSPPESSYEQY
TRBJ2-2 . TRBV7-6 ASSPMPFGELF
TRBJ1-5 . TRBV6-5 ASSYSAGNQPQH
TRBJ1-3 once TRBV28 ASLYRGQGFGNTIY
TRBJ1-1 . TRBV28 ASSFDAGRKITEAF
TRBJ2-7 . TRBV6-6 ASSRRGTGAYEQY
TRBJ2-5 . TRBV7-9 ASSFTGPQETQY
TRBJ2-5 . TRBV28 ASSPPGQGSAETQY
TRBJ2-1 . TRBV19 ASSIDPGTSGRGNEQF
TRBJ1-1 . TRBV12-5 ASGLVLTGQERMNTEAF
TRBJ2-1 . TRBV4-1 ASSPSYSYNEQF
TRBJ2-1 . TRBV11-1 ASSSSAQGNNEQF
TRBJ2-1 . TRBV5-1 ASSAGLAGGIGDEQF
TRBJ2-2 . TRBV5-1 ASSLVRAGGTGELF
TRBJ2-3 . TRBV19 ASNRGQGTDTQY
. . TRBV28 ASSRAGDYEQY
TRBJ2-3 . TRBV19 ASTDPGTGSADTQY
TRBJ2-7 . TRBV11-2 ASSQGEGLALRPYEQY
TRBJ2-1 . TRBV5-6 ASRVGLAGGNEQF
TRBJ1-5 . TRBV19 ASSQGGVSNQPQH
TRBJ1-1 . TRBV7-3 ASSISGGVANTEAF
TRBJ2-7 . TRBV28 ASSLSGGTYEQY
TRBJ1-3 . TRBV7-8 ASSRNRGSGNTIY
TRBJ2-3 few TRBV30 AWLRDRDTWTQY
TRBJ2-5 . TRBV28 ASRSGTGDVTQY
TRBJ2-5 . TRBV2 ASTAGDQETQY
TRBJ2-7 . TRBV4-1 ASSQEGQGYEQY
TRBJ1-3 . TRBV9 ASSVHRGIIY
TRBJ2-5 . TRBV15 ATSRDRTGMETQY
TRBJ2-2 . TRBV4-2 ASSDTGLVPGELF
TRBJ1-2 . TRBV5-8 ASSFPEDRNYGYT
TRBJ1-2 . TRBV9 ASSLTSGYT
TRBJ2-3 . TRBV10-2 ASRETRTGTGITDTQY
TRBJ2-1 . TRBV2 ASRDLADSYNEQF
TRBJ2-3 . TRBV2 ASSRTSGRARTDTQY
TRBJ2-7 once TRBV7-2 ASSLGGGISGEQY
TRBJ2-5 . TRBV4-3 ASSQNSGLALGGTQY
TRBJ2-1 . TRBV18 ASSPPDTSMLNEQF
TRBJ1-1 . TRBV27 ASSFSGQGKAF
TRBJ2-3 . TRBV10-3 AIRGQASTDTQY
TRBJ2-7 . TRBV6-1 ASSVRDYSIYEQY
TRBJ2-3 . TRBV7-2 ASSRGTGGPDTQY
TRBJ1-3 . TRBV2 ASSVRQGARGNTIY